Reported below is one T cell receptor (beta chain). The data originate from a study of metastatic and nonmetastatic thyroid tumors. Every patient underwent thyroid surgery untreated. J lost 5 bases, V lost 0 bases, and 11 bases had no gene match. CDR1 and CDR2 (germline): LNHNV, YYDKDF (reference sequence). The CDR3 contains 18 residues. From the PCR reads, TCRdb re-called clones with MiXCR. The sample records 25,000 to 35,000 clones, more than 15% being singletons. Source material: blood. This sequence originates from a female donor with papillary thyroid cancer or a benign thyroid nodule (not recorded which). Some clones in this sample may be carry-over from other donors' samples. The rearrangement joins TRBV15 to TRBJ2-1, with 9 bases fitting TRBD1. The CDR3 DNA is TGTGCCACCAGCAGAGATCGAGGGGAGACAGGGGGTAACAATGAGCAGTTCTTC. It specifies CATSRDRGETGGNNEQFF.